The clone carrying this TCR beta chain has more than one count but fewer than ten. The data are from a study of blood T cell repertoires in COVID-19. Study overall: COVID-19 samples from acute and convalescent phases originated in the United States, Italy and Spain.

Original methodology: Amplified reference gene primers provided the basis for estimating nucleated cell counts. Profiling relied on immunoSEQ multiplex PCR, and the TCRdb table lists in-frame clones only, not all of them. V, J and clone size were drawn from that table, and D and trimming were deduced from the DNA. The repertoire has under 350,000 clones, 65% to 90% of them found once; the top ten carry about 4%. Deletions cut 6 bases from V and 0 bases from J, with 10 bases between. This CDR3 region has 14 residues. Looked up from germline, CDR1 is SGHDT and CDR2 is YYEEEE. This clonotype originated in a middle-aged woman with acute COVID-19. The V call is TRBV5-6, the J call TRBJ1-5; D might be TRBD1 (5 bases). Input material: PBMCs or T cells enriched from blood (not recorded which). CDR3 sequence (DNA): TGTGCCAGCACCCTGGGGGGTAGCAATCAGCCCCAGCATTTT. Translation: CASTLGGSNQPQHF.